This T cell receptor (beta chain) is from a study of blood T cell repertoires in COVID-19. TCRdb's copy holds only in-frame clones and misses some; the assay was immunoSEQ multiplex PCR. Found here are 65,000 to 95,000 clones, roughly 84% of them singletons; the top ten hold about 22%. V was trimmed by 7 bases and J by 0 bases, leaving 13 bases between them. Germline V lookup: CDR1 MNHEY, CDR2 SVGAGI. This CDR3 is 15 amino acids long. The chain has TRBV6-5 and TRBJ1-5; tentative D call: TRBD1 (5 bases). The TCR originated in a woman aged 45-59 years with acute or convalescent COVID-19. Sequenced input: peripheral blood. The CDR3 loop reads CASNPTGYSNQPQHF. DNA for the CDR3: TGTGCCAGCAACCCAACAGGTTATAGCAATCAGCCCCAGCATTTT.